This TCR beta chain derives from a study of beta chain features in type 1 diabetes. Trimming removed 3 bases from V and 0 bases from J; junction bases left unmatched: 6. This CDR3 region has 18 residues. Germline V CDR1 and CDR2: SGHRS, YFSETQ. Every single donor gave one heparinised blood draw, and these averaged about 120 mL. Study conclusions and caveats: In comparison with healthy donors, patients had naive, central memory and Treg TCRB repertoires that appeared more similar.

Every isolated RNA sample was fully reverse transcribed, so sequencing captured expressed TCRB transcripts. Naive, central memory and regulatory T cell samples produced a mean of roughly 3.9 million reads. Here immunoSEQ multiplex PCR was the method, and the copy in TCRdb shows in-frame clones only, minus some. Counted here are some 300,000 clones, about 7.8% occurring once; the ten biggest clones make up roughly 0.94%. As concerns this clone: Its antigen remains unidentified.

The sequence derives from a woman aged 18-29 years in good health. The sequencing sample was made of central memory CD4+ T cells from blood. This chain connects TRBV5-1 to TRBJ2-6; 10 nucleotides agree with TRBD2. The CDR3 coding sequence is TGCGCCAGCAGCTATAGCGGGGGGCCAAACTCTGGGGCCAACGTCCTGACTTTC. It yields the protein CASSYSGGPNSGANVLTF.